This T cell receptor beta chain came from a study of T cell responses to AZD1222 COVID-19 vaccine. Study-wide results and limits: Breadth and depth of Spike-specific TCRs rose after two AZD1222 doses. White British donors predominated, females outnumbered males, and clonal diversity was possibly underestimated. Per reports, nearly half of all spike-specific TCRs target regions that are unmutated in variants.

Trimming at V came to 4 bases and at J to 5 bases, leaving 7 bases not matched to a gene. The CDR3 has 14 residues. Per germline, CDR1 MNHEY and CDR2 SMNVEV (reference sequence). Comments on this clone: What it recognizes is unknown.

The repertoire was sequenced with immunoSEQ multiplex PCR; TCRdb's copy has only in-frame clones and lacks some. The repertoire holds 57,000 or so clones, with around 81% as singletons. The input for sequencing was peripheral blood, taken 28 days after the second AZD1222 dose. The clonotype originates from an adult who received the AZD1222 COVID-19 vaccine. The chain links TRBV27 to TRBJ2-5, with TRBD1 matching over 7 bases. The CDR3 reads CASSWDSLGETQYF. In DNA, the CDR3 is TGTGCCAGCAGTTGGGACAGCTTGGGGGAGACCCAGTACTTC.